This entry concerns a single T cell receptor beta chain. The cohort comprised adults aged roughly 18 to 90 years residing in approximately 25 US areas. Participant-given clinical history determined each cohort assignment. Exposed participants came across a COVID-19 case within 2 weeks before study entry. These data come from a study of blood T cell repertoires in COVID-19. Sequencing was performed with immunoSEQ multiplex PCR; in TCRdb, only in-frame clones are kept and a portion is missing. The repertoire holds 250,000 to 300,000 clones, with approximately 80% as singletons. Trimming pared 3 bases from V and 7 bases from J, leaving 6 bases between. The V gene's germline CDR1 is LGHDT and CDR2 YNNKEL (reference sequence). The CDR3 runs 11 residues.

The sample was PBMCs or T cells enriched from blood (not recorded which). The chain uses TRBV3-1 (or the pseudogene TRBV3-2) and TRBJ1-2; D is uncertain. The TCR originated in a man in his forties or fifties who had been exposed to COVID-19. CDR3 amino acids: CASSHSRGYTF. The CDR3 nucleotides are TGTGCCAGCAGCCACTCGCGTGGCTACACCTTC.